The clone carrying this T cell receptor (beta chain) was counted a single time. Germline V gene sequence: CDR1 MNHEY, CDR2 SMNVEV (reference sequence). Trimming stripped 0 bases from V and 0 bases from J, with 18 bases between. The length of the CDR3 is 20 residues. This table comes from immunoSEQ multiplex PCR, and its TCRdb copy is limited to in-frame clones, with some not included. The table lists 200,000 to 250,000 clones, over 80% of them singletons. The entry originates in a study of cytomegalovirus exposure and HLA in healthy donors. The sequence derives from a woman aged 18-29 years in good health and CMV-seronegative. The V and J genes are TRBV27 and TRBJ2-6, with D perhaps matching TRBD1 (6 bases). The sequenced sample was PBMCs. The CDR3 sequence is CASSLSVRTGWGSGANVLTF. The CDR3 nucleotides are TGTGCCAGCAGTTTATCGGTGCGTACAGGGTGGGGCTCTGGGGCCAACGTCCTGACTTTC.